This T cell receptor (beta chain) derives from a study of T cell responses to AZD1222 COVID-19 vaccine. Study-level findings and limits: No repertoire was sampled before or during the peak T cell response, only after it. The study identified only a handful of AZD1222 recipients as seropositive at baseline.

In the case of this clone: What it recognizes is unknown.

Produced via immunoSEQ multiplex PCR; TCRdb's table is partial and in-frame only. The repertoire consists of roughly 140,000 clones, with approximately 88% occurring once and the leading ten covering 3% to 3.5%. The CDR3 is made up of 14 amino acids. V dropped 4 bases and J dropped 0 bases, with 10 bases sitting between them. In germline, CDR1 is MNHEY, CDR2 SVGEGT. The TCR comes from an adult in good health. The specimen was peripheral blood, collected on day 0 of MenACWY control vaccination. The chain is built from TRBV6-2 or TRBV6-3 and TRBJ2-7; D is undetermined. CDR3 coding DNA: TGTGCCAGCAGTTTTCATCTGGGCTCCTACGAGCAGTACTTC. This sequence encodes CASSFHLGSYEQYF.